This TCR beta chain was sequenced during a study of blood T cells in healthy people across ages. Overall study findings and caveats: The recorded TCR beta diversity per million T cells decreased in a roughly linear manner with age. The study lacked donor CMV status, which possibly confounded expanded clonotype changes.

CDR3 length equals 17 residues. Germline V gene lookup returns CDR1 MNHEY and CDR2 SVGEGT. The V segment lost 6 bases and the J segment 3 bases; nucleotides outside the gene matches: 11. PCR was performed a second time for about 7 to 11 cycles using a sample-barcoded 5' primer and a J-beta primer mix. TCRdb analysed the 5' RACE reads with MiXCR anew, one entry per CDR3 protein. The data show 700,000 to 950,000 distinct CDR3 sequences, more than 40% seen once. In this sample, this clonotype turned up once. Antigen specificity is unknown. The TCR originated in a woman in her sixties or seventies in good health. The J gene is TRBJ2-7, the V gene TRBV6-2 or TRBV6-3, with 13 bases that match TRBD2. Source material: blood. CDR3 sequence reads: CASSHGTSGIGDYEQYF. The CDR3, as DNA: TGTGCCAGCAGCCACGGGACTAGCGGGATTGGGGACTACGAGCAGTACTTC.